This record concerns one TCR beta chain sequence. This clonotype was found many times. It has no known antigen specificity. Qualities for individual bases were not recorded, and no much larger clone is one base off. The sample comes from a study of T-cell memory formation after mild COVID-19 (TCRdb year 2021). For context, the study as a whole: TCR sequence clusters from the two donors were largely donor specific. Two young, previously healthy adult volunteers made up the cohort, one male and one female. Longitudinal TCRalpha and TCRbeta repertoire sequencing tracked T-cell clones expanding and contracting after mild COVID-19 in a couple of donors.

The reads were generated on an Illumina NovaSeq 6000. Using 5'RACE with constant-segment primers, TCRalpha and TCRbeta cDNA libraries were constructed, with sample barcodes and unique molecular identifiers added in the process. Trizol reagent was used to extract RNA from every sample. The libraries were amplified in two PCR steps, and the second step added a second sample barcode and Illumina TruSeq adapters. Sequencing of the libraries was done on an Illumina NovaSeq, producing 2 x 150 bp paired-end reads. Turning to the authors' computational methods: Reads were demultiplexed and collapsed into UMI-guided consensus sequences with migec v1.2.7. Using mixcr v2.1.11, UMI consensuses were aligned to TRA and TRB V and J templates and then assembled into clonotypes. Clonotypes were classified as expanded or contracted when called significant by both edgeR and NoisET, with noise models trained on biological replicates. For edgeR calls, the thresholds were a false discovery rate-adjusted p below 0.01 and a log2 fold-change of 1. As an exploratory analysis of dynamics, PCA with hierarchical clustering was applied to max-normalized trajectories of the 1000 most abundant clonotypes. Separately sequenced CD4+ and CD8+ repertoires were used to assign a CD4 or CD8 phenotype to each responding clone. TCRdb reran the public reads through fastp at Q25 and MiXCR, keeping productive beta chains. Every distinct CDR3 protein forms one entry, paired with its most common genes and DNA. TCRdb's processing, not the authors', yielded these V and J calls. The table for this sample lists fewer than 700,000 distinct CDR3 sequences; over 15% of them were counted only once. Jointly, the top ten make up around 13% of the sample.

Its CDR3 holds 12 amino acids, cysteine through phenylalanine. The kept DNA is CDR3 alone, 36 bases in frame from the first base. V was cut back by 6 bases and J by 9 bases, leaving a gap of 15 bases between them. CDR1 SQVTM and CDR2 ANQGSEA were looked up in the germline V gene. What the study reported, not specific to this receptor: SARS-CoV-2 specificity of the second-wave clones peaking on day 37 was not confirmed. Contracting CD4+ clones appeared mostly in the CM and EM memory subsets, whereas CD8+ clones were enriched in EMRA. From day 15 to 85, contracting clones showed balanced CD4/CD8 phenotypes, whereas a second wave of clones that expanded from day 15 to 37 leaned towards CD4+. Only two mild cases were covered by the study, and larger cohorts that include severe cases with pre-infection samples were considered necessary. The detection of some responding clones in pre-infection memory suggests that pre-existing cross-reactive memory T cells joined the SARS-CoV-2 response.

Ficoll-Paque density gradient centrifugation was used to isolate PBMCs. The TCR originated in an adult woman who had mild COVID-19 (a few samples of this study predate the infection). The sample titles of this study are shuffled in the database, so cell type and time point are left out; the donor was told from shared clones. Sequenced material: PBMCs or a T cell subset sorted from them (not recorded which). The sequence links TRBV29-1 to TRBJ2-1; the D gene could be either TRBD1 or TRBD2, each agreeing at 5 bases. The CDR3 has the sequence CSVGTQGAEQFF. The nucleotides read TGCAGCGTCGGGACCCAAGGGGCTGAGCAGTTCTTC.